These 30 T cell receptor beta chains were all obtained from the same sample, sequenced in a study of blood T cell repertoires in COVID-19. The protocol was immunoSEQ multiplex PCR, while the TCRdb copy is restricted to in-frame clones and leaves out a portion. The sample has some 150,000 clones; roughly 83% are singletons. Sample: peripheral blood. Receptor source: a woman between 65 and 79 years old with COVID-19, enrolled during active disease.

The gene calls are TRBV3-1 (or the pseudogene TRBV3-2) and TRBJ1-1, with D possibly matching TRBD1 (6 bases). Germline V CDR1 and CDR2: LGHDT, YNNKEL (reference sequence). With 4 bases removed from V and 1 base from J, the gap between germline ends came to 10 bases. The CDR3 contains 14 residues. CDR3 residues: CASSPGQPNTEAFF. CDR3 in DNA: TGTGCCAGCAGCCCCGGACAGCCGAACACTGAAGCTTTCTTT.

This rearrangement joins TRBV2 to TRBJ2-3; TRBD1 might be the D (6 bases). Germline assignment: CDR1 SNHLY and CDR2 FYNNEI. V shed 7 bases and J shed 0 bases, with 11 bases lying between them. This CDR3 is 14 amino acids long. The CDR3 sequence: CASTGGPSTDTQYF. The DNA of the CDR3 is TGTGCCAGCACTGGGGGCCCTAGCACAGATACGCAGTATTTT.

The chain has TRBV19 and TRBJ1-1; 7 bases map to TRBD1. J was trimmed by 0 bases and V by 9 bases; bases with no gene match: 13. The CDR3 is 16 amino acids. Germline CDR1 LNHDA, CDR2 SQIVND (reference sequence). CDR3 DNA: TGTGCCAGCACGGGACAGAGGGGCGGCATGAACACTGAAGCTTTCTTT. Amino acids: CASTGQRGGMNTEAFF.

Only a few counts were recorded for this clone. The CDR3 protein is CASSQPGGYGYTF. CDR3 sequence (DNA): TGTGCCAGCAGCCAGCCAGGGGGCTATGGCTACACCTTC. The rearrangement uses TRBV5-4 and TRBJ1-2; the match to TRBD1 covers 7 bases. The CDR3 spans 13 residues. CDR1 is SGHNT and CDR2 is YYREEE in the germline V gene (reference sequence). The trim removed 4 bases at V and 4 bases at J, leaving 4 bases unmatched.

J is TRBJ1-1 and V is TRBV19, with a tentative D call TRBD1 (6 bases). Trimming shortened V by 1 base and J by 0 bases, and 12 bases separated the two germline ends. Germline lookup yields CDR1 LNHDA and CDR2 SQIVND (reference sequence). This CDR3 contains 16 residues. For the CDR3, the DNA is TGTGCCAGTAGTATAGCACCGCAGGGGATGAACACTGAAGCTTTCTTT. Its translation is CASSIAPQGMNTEAFF.

The chain recombines TRBV4-1 with TRBJ1-2; possibly TRBD1 for D (5 bases). Deletions cut 1 base from V and 3 bases from J, with 12 bases between. Germline V CDR1 and CDR2: MGHRA, YSYEKL. The CDR3 is made up of 15 amino acids. CDR3 amino acids: CASSQGRGRDYGYTF. DNA for the CDR3: TGCGCCAGCAGCCAAGGGAGGGGCCGGGACTATGGCTACACCTTC.

In this sample, this clone turned up once. The chain combines TRBV5-6 with TRBJ1-4, with TRBD1 identical over 8 bases. Germline CDR1 reads SGHDT; CDR2 reads YYEEEE. CDR3 length equals 18 residues. V lost 4 bases and J lost 9; bases outside the gene matches: 20. CDR3 region: CASSQTGTGQGQRKKLFF. CDR3 nucleotide sequence: TGTGCCAGCAGCCAAACCGGGACAGGACAAGGTCAACGGAAAAAACTGTTTTTT.

V and J are TRBV3-1 (or the pseudogene TRBV3-2) and TRBJ1-1; weak D call: TRBD1 (5 bases). The V and J ends lost 1 base and 4 bases respectively, with 19 bases between them. The CDR3 extends over 17 amino acids. From germline, CDR1 is LGHDT and CDR2 YNNKEL (reference sequence). CDR3 nucleotides: TGTGCCAGCAGCCAAGGAGGAGGGGAAGGCATCGGCACTGAAGCTTTCTTT. This encodes CASSQGGGEGIGTEAFF.

Comments on this clone: The same CDR3 arises from other DNA sequences in this sample as well. This chain links TRBV18 with TRBJ1-1, with 8 bases aligning to TRBD1. V dropped 3 bases and J dropped 5; count of bases not matched to a gene: 2. Germline CDR1 and CDR2: KGHSH and LQKENI. This CDR3 is 13 amino acids long. In DNA form, the CDR3 reads TGTGCCAGCTCACCCCGACAGGGGACTGAAGCTTTCTTT. Its translation is CASSPRQGTEAFF.

This clone was observed a single time. This rearrangement joins TRBV7-2 to TRBJ1-3; possible D gene TRBD1, 6 bases. The length of the CDR3 is 13 residues. Germline V gene lookup returns CDR1 SGHTA and CDR2 FQGNSA. The V and J ends lost 2 bases and 8 bases respectively, with 10 bases between them. CDR3 sequence reads: CASSLFPGDTIYF. The CDR3 DNA follows: TGTGCCAGCAGCTTATTTCCAGGGGACACCATATATTTT.

V is TRBV2 and J is TRBJ1-2, with 7 positions matching TRBD1. The CDR3 has 14 amino acids. J lost 0 bases, V lost 4 bases, and 2 bases had no gene match. Looked up from germline, CDR1 is SNHLY and CDR2 is FYNNEI. The CDR3 DNA sequence: TGTGCCAGCAGTGGCGGGACAGCTAACTATGGCTACACCTTC. This sequence encodes CASSGGTANYGYTF.

The rearrangement links TRBV3-1 (or the pseudogene TRBV3-2) to TRBJ1-5; a weak D match, TRBD1 (6 bases). Germline CDR1 reads LGHDT; CDR2 reads YNNKEL (reference sequence). The CDR3 contains 14 residues. V was clipped by 5 bases and J by 6 bases, with 14 bases between them. The CDR3: CASSSQGRGQPQHF. In DNA form, the CDR3 reads TGTGCCAGCAGCTCACAGGGCAGAGGTCAGCCCCAGCATTTT.

This clone has only a few counts. The chain uses TRBV5-4 and TRBJ2-1, with D possibly matching TRBD2 (7 bases). In germline, CDR1 is SGHNT, CDR2 YYREEE (reference sequence). With 6 bases removed from V and 6 bases from J, the gap between germline ends came to 16 bases. CDR3 length equals 14 residues. In DNA form, the CDR3 reads TGTGCCAGCAACGGCGGGGGCAACCGCAATGAGCAGTTCTTC. Protein sequence: CASNGGGNRNEQFF. Together with reference TRBV5-4 and TRBJ2-1, the CDR3 gives the full variable domain: ETGVTQSPTHLIKTRGQQVTLRCSSQSGHNTVSWYQQALGQGPQFIFQYYREEENGRGNFPPRFSGLQFPNYSSELNVNALELDDSALYLCASNGGGNRNEQFFGPGTRLTVL.

V and J are TRBV5-6 and TRBJ1-2; tentatively, D is TRBD1 (5 bases). Germline V lookup: CDR1 SGHDT, CDR2 YYEEEE. The CDR3 spans 12 residues. V was trimmed by 6 bases and J by 8 bases, leaving 14 bases between them. In nucleotides, the CDR3 is TGTGCCAGCAAGGTGTCAACAGGAGGCTACACCTTC. It specifies CASKVSTGGYTF.

The genes are TRBV29-1 and TRBJ1-2, with a weak D call TRBD1 (6 bases). Germline V lookup: CDR1 SQVTM, CDR2 ANQGSEA. The V end lost 0 bases, the J end lost 2 bases, and 16 bases lay between the germline ends. The CDR3 loop spans 16 amino acids. The CDR3 spells CSVEDRSGGLNYGYTF. For the CDR3, the DNA is TGCAGCGTTGAAGATCGGTCGGGGGGCTTAAACTATGGCTACACCTTC.

CDR3 bases: TGTGCCAGCAGTCGACAGGCGTACACCGGGGAGCTGTTTTTT. It translates to CASSRQAYTGELFF. V and J are TRBV2 and TRBJ2-2, with D tentatively TRBD1 (6 bases). This CDR3 comprises 14 residues. Between the trimmed V and J ends, which lost 5 bases and 3 bases, there was a span of 10 bases. Germline CDR1 and CDR2: SNHLY and FYNNEI. Together with reference TRBV2 and TRBJ2-2, the CDR3 gives the full variable domain: EPEVTQTPSHQVTQMGQEVILRCVPISNHLYFYWYRQILGQKVEFLVSFYNNEISEKSEIFDDQFSVERPDGSNFTLKIRSTKLEDSAMYFCASSRQAYTGELFFGEGSRLTVL.

The gene calls are TRBV4-1 and TRBJ2-1; TRBD2 is a possible D gene (5 bases). Trimming stripped 6 bases from V and 1 base from J, with 13 bases between. CDR3 length equals 15 residues. Germline-derived CDR1 and CDR2 are MGHRA and YSYEKL. DNA of the CDR3: TGCGCCAGCAGAAGTAGCGCGACGTCCTACAATGAGCAGTTCTTC. This codes for CASRSSATSYNEQFF.

The chain uses TRBV19 and TRBJ1-1; a possible D gene is TRBD1 (6 bases). The CDR3 runs 15 residues. Germline assignment: CDR1 LNHDA and CDR2 SQIVND (reference sequence). V lost 5 bases to trimming and J lost 5 bases, with 18 bases between them. In DNA, the CDR3 is TGTGCCAGTAGTCGCCGGGAGGGGCAGGGGACTGAAGCTTTCTTT. Its protein product is CASSRREGQGTEAFF.

The chain has TRBV19 and TRBJ2-3; D perhaps matches TRBD2 (5 bases). Trimming shortened V by 5 bases and J by 5 bases, and 11 bases separated the two germline ends. The CDR3 has 13 amino acids. Germline values: CDR1 LNHDA, CDR2 SQIVND (reference sequence). CDR3 nucleotide sequence: TGTGCCAGTAGTTTTGGACTGAGAGATACGCAGTATTTT. Protein product: CASSFGLRDTQYF. Using reference TRBV19 and TRBJ2-3 for the parts outside the CDR3, the full variable domain is DGGITQSPKYLFRKEGQNVTLSCEQNLNHDAMYWYRQDPGQGLRLIYYSQIVNDFQKGDIAEGYSVSREKKESFPLTVTSAQKNPTAFYLCASSFGLRDTQYFGPGTRLTVL.

This clone was seen just once. The chain carries TRBV7-2 and TRBJ2-3, with D possibly matching TRBD2 (5 bases). The CDR3 runs 12 residues. Germline CDR1 SGHTA, CDR2 FQGNSA. V gave up 5 bases and J gave up 10 bases, with 13 bases separating them. The CDR3 bases are TGTGCCAGCAGCCGGGGATCGCGGTCGCAGTATTTT. Translating gives CASSRGSRSQYF.

The chain employs TRBV6-5 and TRBJ2-3, with D possibly matching TRBD2 (5 bases). Germline CDR1 MNHEY, CDR2 SVGAGI. CDR3 length: 16 amino acids. Trimming left V 4 bases short and J 0 bases short, with 14 bases between. The CDR3 bases are TGTGCCAGCAGTTCATGGACGGGGTTAAGCACAGATACGCAGTATTTT. Protein sequence: CASSSWTGLSTDTQYF.

The chain recombines TRBV7-2 with TRBJ1-1; 8 bases agree with TRBD1. After removal of 3 bases from V and 6 bases from J, the junction contained 9 bases not matched to a gene. The CDR3 has 15 amino acids. Germline CDR1 reads SGHTA; CDR2 reads FQGNSA. CDR3 loop: CASSLTGDWGAEAFF. CDR3 nucleotides: TGTGCCAGCAGCTTGACAGGGGATTGGGGGGCTGAAGCTTTCTTT.

The chain links TRBV7-9 to TRBJ1-6, with D perhaps matching TRBD1 (6 bases). The germline V gene has CDR1 SEHNR and CDR2 FQNEAQ (reference sequence). This CDR3 region has 14 residues. V lost 7 bases and J 10 bases, leaving 17 bases between the germline ends. The CDR3 loop reads CASTKTGSGSPLHF. DNA of the CDR3: TGTGCCAGCACCAAAACAGGGTCCGGATCACCCCTCCACTTT.

CDR3 residues: CAWSKGQNTEAFF. The CDR3 coding sequence is TGTGCCTGGAGCAAGGGACAGAACACTGAAGCTTTCTTT. This chain connects TRBV30 to TRBJ1-1; possibly TRBD1 for D (6 bases). The CDR3 has 13 residues. The germline CDR1 and CDR2 sequences are GTSNPN and SVGIG (reference sequence). The V gene lost 3 bases and the J gene lost 1 base, with 9 bases spanning the gap.

This rearrangement joins TRBV3-1 (or the pseudogene TRBV3-2) to TRBJ1-1; D is unresolved. Germline V gives CDR1 LGHDT, CDR2 YNNKEL (reference sequence). V dropped 4 bases and J dropped 4 bases, with 10 bases sitting between them. This CDR3 comprises 13 residues. The CDR3 sequence: CASSPVLGTEAFF. The CDR3 bases are TGTGCCAGCAGCCCAGTGCTTGGCACTGAAGCTTTCTTT.

This clone was seen only a few times. The genes are TRBV3-1 (or the pseudogene TRBV3-2) and TRBJ2-1, with 7 bases identical to TRBD2. The CDR3 covers 15 residues. V lost 3 bases, J lost 3 bases, and 5 bases stayed unmatched. The germline CDR1 and CDR2 sequences are LGHDT and YNNKEL (reference sequence). The CDR3 region is CASSQVTGGYNEQFF. CDR3 nucleotide sequence: TGTGCCAGCAGCCAGGTGACGGGGGGCTACAATGAGCAGTTCTTC.

V and J are TRBV6-5 and TRBJ1-2; TRBD1 is a possible D gene (6 bases). CDR1 and CDR2 (germline): MNHEY, SVGAGI. This CDR3 region has 14 residues. Trimming stripped 10 bases from V and 1 base from J, with 16 bases between. CDR3 bases: TGTGCCACCCGCCGGCAGGGGAGTAACTATGGCTACACCTTC. Translated, it gives CATRRQGSNYGYTF.

The chain employs TRBV4-3 and TRBJ1-3, with no clear D. Germline CDR1 and CDR2: LGHNA and YSLEER. V lost 3 bases to trimming and J lost 9 bases, with 6 bases between them. The CDR3 loop spans 11 amino acids. CDR3 residues: CASSQGSTIYF. DNA for the CDR3: TGCGCCAGCAGCCAGGGCAGCACCATATATTTT.

The V call is TRBV6-5, the J call TRBJ1-1; 8 nucleotides match TRBD1. Losses at the gene ends were 6 bases for V and 3 bases for J; bases not matched to a gene: 3. The CDR3 consists of 13 residues. Germline V gives CDR1 MNHEY, CDR2 SVGAGI. The CDR3 spells CASSPTGDTEAFF. DNA of the CDR3: TGTGCCAGCAGCCCGACAGGGGACACTGAAGCTTTCTTT.

This sequence joins TRBV18 and TRBJ1-3, with no clear D. The CDR3 sequence is 15 residues long. The V end was cut by 3 bases, the J end by 0 bases, with 9 bases between. The germline V gene has CDR1 KGHSH and CDR2 LQKENI. The CDR3 sequence: CASSPFRDSGNTIYF. CDR3 DNA sequence: TGTGCCAGCTCACCCTTCCGGGACTCTGGAAACACCATATATTTT.